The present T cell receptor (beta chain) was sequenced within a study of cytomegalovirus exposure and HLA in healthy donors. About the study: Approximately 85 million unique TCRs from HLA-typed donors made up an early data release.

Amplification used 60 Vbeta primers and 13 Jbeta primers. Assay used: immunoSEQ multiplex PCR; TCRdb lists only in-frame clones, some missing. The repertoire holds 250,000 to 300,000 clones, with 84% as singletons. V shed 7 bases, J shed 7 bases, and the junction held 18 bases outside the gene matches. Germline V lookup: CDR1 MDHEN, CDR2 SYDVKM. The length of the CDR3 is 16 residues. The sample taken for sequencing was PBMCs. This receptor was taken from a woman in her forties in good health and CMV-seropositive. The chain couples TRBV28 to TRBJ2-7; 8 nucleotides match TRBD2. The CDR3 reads CASTGGEGGSSGEQYF. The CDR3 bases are TGTGCCAGCACGGGGGGGGAGGGCGGGTCGTCGGGAGAGCAGTACTTC.